One and the same sample provided the 7 T cell receptor beta chains below, sequenced in a study of blood T cell repertoires in COVID-19. Some clones are missing from TCRdb's copy, which holds only in-frame ones; the method was immunoSEQ multiplex PCR. The data show over 140,000 clones, with over 75% seen just once and around 3.2% held by the top ten. Sequencing was performed on PBMCs or T cells enriched from blood (not recorded which). Receptors originate from a woman aged 45-65 years who had recovered from COVID-19.

CDR3 loop: CASSPGGGYGYTF. CDR3 nucleotides: TGTGCCAGCAGCCCCGGGGGGGGCTATGGCTACACCTTC. The chain uses TRBV7-9 and TRBJ1-2; D possibly corresponds to TRBD1 (5 bases). CDR1 is SEHNR and CDR2 is FQNEAQ in the germline V gene (reference sequence). This CDR3 comprises 13 residues. V was clipped by 5 bases and J by 4 bases, with 11 bases between them.

The chain has TRBV25-1 and TRBJ1-5; a weak D match, TRBD1 (5 bases). Germline assignment: CDR1 MGHDK and CDR2 SYGVNS. The V and J ends lost 2 bases and 2 bases respectively, with 10 bases between them. The CDR3 totals 15 residues. This CDR3 is CASSERGYGNQPQHF. CDR3 bases: TGTGCCAGCAGTGAAAGGGGCTACGGCAATCAGCCCCAGCATTTT.

This chain uses TRBV29-1 with TRBJ1-5; no definite D call. Germline V lookup: CDR1 SQVTM, CDR2 ANQGSEA. The CDR3 is 14 residues long. V was shortened by 0 bases and J by 4 bases, with 10 bases between the two germline ends. This CDR3 is CSVEEDGRNQPQHF. The DNA for the CDR3 is TGCAGCGTTGAAGAGGACGGGAGGAATCAGCCCCAGCATTTT.

This chain links TRBV25-1 with TRBJ1-6; maybe TRBD1 (5 bases). Germline CDR1 and CDR2: MGHDK and SYGVNS. V lost 3 bases to trimming and J lost 11 bases, with 20 bases between them. This CDR3 is built from 16 residues. The CDR3 DNA follows: TGTGCCAGCAGTGAGGGGGGGGAGGGGTACGCCGCACCCCTCCACTTT. As protein: CASSEGGEGYAAPLHF.

This clone appeared once. J is TRBJ2-7 and V is TRBV2; D is undetermined. The V gene lost 0 bases and the J gene lost 4 bases, with 4 bases spanning the gap. CDR1 and CDR2 (germline): SNHLY, FYNNEI. This CDR3 comprises 12 residues. As DNA, the CDR3 is TGTGCCAGCAGTGAAGCGAGGTACGAGCAGTACTTC. Amino acids: CASSEARYEQYF.

V is TRBV7-8 and J is TRBJ2-5, with TRBD1 identical over 8 bases. The V gene end was trimmed by 1 base and the J gene end by 2 bases; junction bases not matched to a gene: 3. This CDR3 spans 15 amino acids. Germline CDR1 reads SGHVS; CDR2 reads FQNEAQ. The DNA for the CDR3 is TGTGCCAGCAGCTTAGTACGGGACAGGCAAGAGACCCAGTACTTC. This sequence encodes CASSLVRDRQETQYF.

The rearrangement uses TRBV5-1 and TRBJ2-5, with 7 bases that match TRBD2. The CDR3 covers 15 residues. The V gene's germline CDR1 is SGHRS and CDR2 YFSETQ. V gave up 0 bases and J gave up 2 bases; unmatched junction bases: 4. The DNA for the CDR3 is TGCGCCAGCAGCTTGGAGCCTAGCGGACAAGAGACCCAGTACTTC. As protein: CASSLEPSGQETQYF. Full variable domain (missing parts from reference TRBV5-1 and TRBJ2-5): KAGVTQTPRYLIKTRGQQVTLSCSPISGHRSVSWYQQTPGQGLQFLFEYFSETQRNKGNFPGRFSGRQFSNSRSEMNVSTLELGDSALYLCASSLEPSGQETQYFGPGTRLLVL.